These T cell receptor beta chains were read from a single sample in a study of T cells in tuberculosis. TCRdb keeps only in-frame clones here, not all; method: immunoSEQ multiplex PCR. The table includes some 30,000 clones, 90% to 95% detected once. Sequenced here: PBMCs, sampled at tuberculosis diagnosis. Receptors originate from an adult with tuberculosis. Each CDR3 is given with its conserved first and last residue. The D gene is left open where the match is weak. Part of the rows lack a size; the others show once, few, many or a class for expanded clones.

>15|-|TRBJ1-5|-|TRBV29-1
CSVFYPEEGNQPQHF
TGCAGCGTCTTTTATCCCGAGGAAGGCAATCAGCCCCAGCATTTT
>16|-|TRBJ1-6|-|TRBV2
CASSAPRRRLNSPLHF
TGTGCCAGCAGCGCCCCACGAAGGAGGCTAAATTCACCCCTCCACTTT
>16|-|TRBJ1-6|-|TRBV30
CAWRSTSNSYNSPLHF
TGTGCCTGGAGGTCGACATCTAACTCCTATAATTCACCCCTCCACTTT
>14|-|TRBJ2-2|-|TRBV6-4
CASSDSSLAGELFF
TGTGCCAGCAGTGACTCGAGTTTGGCCGGGGAGCTGTTTTTT
>14|-|TRBJ1-3|-|TRBV28
CASSFSGTGNTIYF
TGTGCCAGCAGTTTCTCGGGAACTGGAAACACCATATATTTT
>17|-|TRBJ2-1|-|TRBV4-1
CASSHALQGTSYNEQFF
TGCGCCAGCAGCCATGCCCTTCAGGGAACCTCCTACAATGAGCAGTTCTTC
>11|-|TRBJ2-7|-|TRBV10-3
CAINRGYEQYF
TGTGCCATCAATCGCGGGTACGAGCAGTACTTC
>14|-|TRBJ2-7|-|TRBV9
CASSVGGSVLEQYF
TGTGCCAGCAGCGTAGGGGGCAGTGTGTTGGAGCAGTACTTC
>14|-|TRBJ2-5|TRBD2|TRBV2
CASSEVGGRETQYF
TGTGCCAGCAGTGAAGTGGGAGGGCGAGAGACCCAGTACTTC
>14|-|TRBJ2-5|-|TRBV5-1
CASSFRQAGETQYF
TGCGCCAGCAGCTTTAGACAGGCGGGAGAGACCCAGTACTTC
>15|-|TRBJ2-7|-|TRBV5-4
CASSPNLDRDYEQYF
TGTGCCAGCAGCCCAAACCTGGACAGAGACTACGAGCAGTACTTC
>13|-|TRBJ2-2|-|TRBV7-3
CASSLNPLGELFF
TGTGCCAGCAGCTTAAATCCTCTCGGGGAGCTGTTTTTT
>14|-|TRBJ2-7|-|TRBV6-5
CASSWTDYSYEQYF
TGTGCCAGCAGTTGGACGGACTACTCCTACGAGCAGTACTTC
>12|-|TRBJ2-2|-|TRBV7-3
CAVPRATGELFF
TGTGCCGTACCCAGGGCCACCGGGGAGCTGTTTTTT
>17|-|TRBJ1-1|TRBD1|TRBV25-1
CASSDRRQGGTNTEAFF
TGTGCCAGCAGTGACCGCCGACAGGGTGGAACGAACACTGAAGCTTTCTTT
>14|-|TRBJ1-4|TRBD1|TRBV6-1
CASSAGGSGEKLFF
TGTGCCAGCAGTGCAGGGGGTTCTGGTGAAAAACTGTTTTTT
>14|-|TRBJ2-1|-|TRBV4-3
CASSQQTLVGEQFF
TGCGCCAGCAGCCAACAGACCCTAGTGGGTGAGCAGTTCTTC
>15|once|TRBJ2-5|TRBD1|TRBV6-6
CASNPGQGELETQYF
TGTGCCAGCAATCCGGGACAGGGGGAATTAGAGACCCAGTACTTC
>14|-|TRBJ1-6|TRBD1|TRBV2
CASRDRTPNSPLHF
TGTGCCAGCCGGGACAGGACCCCTAATTCACCCCTCCACTTT
>17|-|TRBJ1-2|TRBD1|TRBV6-1
CASSDVHRGRWGYGYTF
TGTGCCAGCAGTGATGTTCACAGGGGGCGATGGGGCTATGGCTACACCTTC
>15|-|TRBJ2-3|-|TRBV5-1
CASSFQPPGEDTQYF
TGCGCCAGCAGCTTTCAGCCCCCCGGGGAAGATACGCAGTATTTT
>14|-|TRBJ2-7|-|TRBV4-1
CASSATGYSYEQYF
TGCGCCAGCAGCGCCACAGGGTACTCCTACGAGCAGTACTTC
>17|-|TRBJ2-1|TRBD2|TRBV27
CASSSIGTSGSYVEQFF
TGTGCCAGCAGCTCTATCGGGACTAGCGGGAGTTATGTTGAGCAGTTCTTC
>12|once|TRBJ1-1|-|TRBV7-2
CASSLAFAEAFF
TGTGCCAGCAGCTTAGCCTTCGCTGAAGCTTTCTTT
>15|once|TRBJ1-1|-|TRBV2
CASRNDGRINTEAFF
TGTGCCAGCAGGAACGACGGGAGAATTAACACTGAAGCTTTCTTT
>14|-|TRBJ2-5|TRBD2|TRBV30
CAWTSGMGGETQYF
TGTGCCTGGACTAGCGGGATGGGGGGAGAGACCCAGTACTTC
>15|-|TRBJ1-2|TRBD1|TRBV19
CASSIGGTGNPGYTF
TGTGCCAGTAGTATAGGCGGGACAGGGAACCCTGGCTACACCTTC
>16|-|TRBJ1-1|-|TRBV4-1
CASSQDRARMNTEAFF
TGCGCCAGCAGCCAAGATCGTGCCAGGATGAACACTGAAGCTTTCTTT
>15|-|TRBJ2-5|-|TRBV4-2
CASSQAPTRLETQYF
TGTGCCAGCAGCCAAGCCCCTACCAGGCTGGAGACCCAGTACTTC
>15|-|TRBJ2-7|TRBD1|TRBV7-8
CASSFKTGGRYEQYF
TGTGCCAGCAGCTTTAAGACAGGGGGTCGGTACGAGCAGTACTTC
>13|-|TRBJ2-3|TRBD2|TRBV6-6
CASNDMLAGTQYF
TGTGCCAGCAACGACATGTTAGCGGGTACGCAGTATTTT
>14|-|TRBJ2-7|TRBD1|TRBV5-6
CASSPGTGAYEQYF
TGTGCCAGCAGCCCCGGGACAGGGGCCTACGAGCAGTACTTC
>15|-|TRBJ2-3|-|TRBV6-1
CASSLQGVRTDTQYF
TGTGCCAGCAGCCTACAGGGAGTTCGCACAGATACGCAGTATTTT
>16|-|TRBJ2-7|-|TRBV29-1
CSVDIGRLGVSHEQYF
TGCAGCGTTGATATCGGTCGACTAGGCGTTAGCCACGAGCAGTACTTC
>14|few|TRBJ2-2|-|TRBV11-2
CATTRVTNTGELFF
TGTGCCACGACGCGGGTTACGAACACCGGGGAGCTGTTTTTT
>13|-|TRBJ2-7|-|TRBV4-1
CASSHRLFYEQYF
TGCGCCAGCAGCCATAGACTTTTCTACGAGCAGTACTTC
>11|-|TRBJ2-7|-|TRBV19
CASSTAYEQYF
TGTGCCAGTAGTACGGCCTACGAGCAGTACTTC
>15|once|TRBJ2-1|TRBD2|TRBV5-1
CASTAASGLVSRQFF
TGCGCCAGCACGGCCGCTTCCGGACTAGTGTCAAGGCAGTTCTTC
>14|-|TRBJ2-3|-|TRBV5-4
CASSSGGRADTQYF
TGTGCCAGCAGCTCCGGTGGCAGGGCAGATACGCAGTATTTT
>14|-|TRBJ2-1|-|TRBV15
CATSSETEGDEQFF
TGTGCCACCAGCAGCGAAACCGAGGGTGATGAGCAGTTCTTC
>12|-|TRBJ1-1|-|TRBV2
CASRLMNTEAFF
TGTGCCAGCAGGTTAATGAACACTGAAGCTTTCTTT
>14|-|TRBJ1-1|-|TRBV7-3
CASSINPGNTEAFF
TGTGCCAGCAGCATAAACCCGGGGAACACTGAAGCTTTCTTT
>14|-|TRBJ1-5|-|TRBV19
CASSRTRGNQPQHF
TGTGCCAGTAGTAGAACACGGGGGAATCAGCCCCAGCATTTT
>15|-|TRBJ2-1|TRBD2|TRBV15
CATSRGLAGYNEQFF
TGTGCCACCAGCAGGGGGCTAGCGGGCTACAATGAGCAGTTCTTC
>16|-|TRBJ2-3|TRBD1|TRBV11-3
CASSRYPGQGTDTQYF
TGTGCCAGCAGCCGGTACCCGGGACAGGGTACAGATACGCAGTATTTT
>15|few|TRBJ1-5|TRBD1|TRBV30
CAWSAGSGTAFPQHF
TGTGCCTGGAGTGCTGGGTCCGGGACAGCCTTTCCCCAGCATTTT
>14|-|TRBJ1-2|-|TRBV5-6
CASSDPGTNYGYTF
TGTGCCAGCAGCGATCCAGGGACTAACTATGGCTACACCTTC
>17|-|TRBJ2-1|TRBD1|TRBV12-5
CASGAYRGFTSYNEQFF
TGTGCTAGTGGTGCCTACAGGGGATTTACCTCCTACAATGAGCAGTTCTTC
>14|-|TRBJ2-4|TRBD1|TRBV5-1
CASSLEGQGTIQYF
TGCGCCAGCAGCTTGGAGGGACAGGGGACCATTCAGTACTTC
>13|-|TRBJ1-2|-|TRBV6-5
CASRKVADYGYTF
TGTGCCAGCAGGAAGGTGGCGGACTATGGCTACACCTTC
>16|-|TRBJ2-2|-|TRBV7-6
CASSLRGALNTGELFF
TGTGCCAGCAGCTTACGGGGGGCCTTGAACACCGGGGAGCTGTTTTTT
>15|-|TRBJ2-6|TRBD1|TRBV6-5
CASSAPRTGFNVLTF
TGTGCCAGCAGTGCCCCTAGGACAGGGTTCAACGTCCTGACTTTC
>14|-|TRBJ2-1|TRBD2|TRBV14
CASSWVRGSNEQFF
TGTGCCAGCAGCTGGGTGCGGGGGAGCAATGAGCAGTTCTTC
>11|-|TRBJ2-5|-|TRBV2
CASVLQETQYF
TGTGCCAGCGTACTCCAAGAGACCCAGTACTTC
>15|-|TRBJ2-2|-|TRBV5-1
CASSLGGTNTGELFF
TGCGCCAGCAGCTTGGGCGGGACGAACACCGGGGAGCTGTTTTTT
>14|-|TRBJ2-7|TRBD1|TRBV6-5
CASSYQNRGYEQYF
TGTGCCAGCAGTTACCAGAACAGGGGTTACGAGCAGTACTTC
>15|-|TRBJ1-1|-|TRBV5-1
CASSLQAPGVSEAFF
TGCGCCAGCAGCTTACAGGCTCCGGGCGTCTCTGAAGCTTTCTTT
>13|-|TRBJ1-1|-|TRBV5-1
CASSPRTDTEAFF
TGCGCCAGCAGCCCACGGACAGACACTGAAGCTTTCTTT
>15|medium-sized|TRBJ2-1|-|TRBV19
CASSTSASSYNEQFF
TGTGCCAGTAGTACTAGCGCTAGCTCCTACAATGAGCAGTTCTTC